This record concerns one T cell receptor beta chain sequence. Arm-PCR of CDR3 regions and iRepertoire HTBI primers were the basis on which TCR beta libraries were built. TCRdb itself ran the multiplex PCR reads through MiXCR, one entry per CDR3 protein. The sample yields approximately 440,000 distinct CDR3 sequences, 23% seen once. Time point here: persistent/refractory GD, antithyroid drugs over 5 years with positive TRAb. PBMC-extracted RNA yielded the TCR library. The length of the CDR3 is 14 residues. V was pared by 3 bases and J by 7 bases, with 4 bases of the junction left unmatched. The germline V gene encodes CDR1 SNHLY and CDR2 FYNNEI. The data derive from a study of regulatory T cells in long-lasting Graves disease.

The chain is built from TRBV2 and TRBJ2-2; 8 bases are shared with TRBD1. Specimen: peripheral blood mononuclear cells (PBMCs), collected when the disease was refractory, from a patient treated with antithyroid drugs. The TCR sequence derives from a female donor with Graves disease. The CDR3 reads CASSDRGHVGELFF. CDR3 coding DNA: TGTGCCAGCAGTGACAGGGGGCATGTCGGGGAGCTGTTTTTT.